The source of this TCR beta chain is a study of cytomegalovirus exposure and HLA in healthy donors (dated by TCRdb to the late 2010s). A note on the overall study: According to an earlier analysis of several hundred of the donors, about 179 million T cells yielded some 110 million unique TCR beta sequences and less than 300 Gb of sequence data. About 280 gigabases of sequencing data and around 85 million unique TCR sequences made up an early release that covered several hundred HLA-typed donors. The genetic ancestry cluster associated with self-reported Caucasian donors included 81% of the roughly 400 genotyped donors. The study aimed to test whether cataloging public T cell receptors could reveal signatures of past pathogen exposure. The T cell repertoires of 666 subjects were profiled by immunosequencing and related to cytomegalovirus serostatus. In addition to the first cohort of 666 subjects, a separate validation cohort of about 120 different subjects was used. High-throughput TCR immunosequencing, statistical association of individual TCRs with disease status, and machine learning were combined to predict cytomegalovirus infection status. A later analysis re-analyzed previously published TCR beta repertoires from hundreds of donors and added high-resolution HLA genotyping to study TCR occurrence patterns. The later analysis used no new phenotypic data to find candidate immune exposures, relying instead on TCR beta sequences and their occurrence across donors. An earlier analysis of several hundred of the donors applied high-throughput TCR beta sequencing to assess whether each TCR beta V gene segment acted as functional or pseudogenic. Donor age, sex, ethnicity and CMV serostatus were compiled together with the repertoire data. A later genetic analysis used genome-wide SNP genotypes for about 65% of the roughly 700 donors, treating that subset as a discovery cohort. Every discovery cohort repertoire had been produced on one sequencing platform. Class I and class II HLA loci were covered by the typing at four-digit resolution. Typing coverage varied by locus: about 620-640 donors for A, B, C, DRB1 and DQB1; roughly 520 for DQA1; about 570 for DPA1; 400 to 480 for DPB1. Because of strong linkage in the cohort, a few DR-DQ haplotypes were treated as single units for association and clustering. Across about 380 genotyped donors of the cohort, an average of about 250,000 unique TCR beta nucleotide sequences per donor were sequenced, and around 20% of those sequences were non-productive.

Regarding this clone: Its antigen remains undetermined. No base-level quality is on record; no much larger clone is a single base apart.

Library preparation employed the immunoSEQ multiplex PCR assay. The multiplex PCR relied on a mix of 60 forward primers for TCR Vbeta segments and 13 reverse primers for TCR Jbeta segments. The CDR3 region of rearranged TCR beta genes was amplified from genomic DNA with a multiplex PCR assay. On the Illumina HiSeq System, the amplified TCR beta libraries were sequenced as 87-base-pair reads. Turning to the authors' computational methods: A later analysis tallied about 77 million unique TCR beta chains across the 666 repertoires, and about 12 million of those chains were shared by two or more donors. Raw reads were error-corrected and collapsed into unique sequences by a nearest-neighbor algorithm in which closely related sequences were merged to remove PCR and sequencing errors. CDR3 sequences were aligned to IMGT reference sequences to assign V, D and J gene segments. For a sequence to be retained, a match of at least six nucleotides to both a V gene segment and a J gene segment was required. Rearrangements were classified as productive when the CDR3 lacked stop codons and remained in frame with V and J, and all other rearrangements were classified as non-productive. CDR3 was defined according to IMGT convention as the region running from the second conserved V-encoded cysteine to the conserved J-encoded phenylalanine. In an earlier analysis of around 540 of the donors, sequences lacking an unambiguous match to a single V gene segment were excluded. An earlier analysis of about 590 of the donors classified V segments as functional when productive rearrangements were above 56.7% and as segregating when the standard deviation between donors was above 5%. A statistical classification framework was developed to diagnose cytomegalovirus status using the catalog of TCR beta chain sequences. In a later analysis, TCR nucleotide sequences were compared against IMGT/GENE-DB human TR gene sequences so that V and J genes could be assigned. In a later analysis, CDR3 sequences and most-parsimonious VDJ recombination scenarios were assigned using the TCRdist pipeline. In a later analysis, each TCR beta chain was defined by its CDR3 amino acid sequence together with its V-gene family, and reads lacking a unique V-gene family were excluded. To address suspected cross-contamination and a sequencing artifact, a later analysis removed approximately 600 highly shared, low-generation-probability nucleotide sequences. A later analysis calculated a clonal expansion index for each public chain from normalized within-repertoire ranks of inferred template counts. In a later analysis, generation probabilities were computed with a VDJ recombination model fitted to out-of-frame rearrangements, and the resulting probabilities were checked against IGoR. Hypergeometric tests were used in a later analysis to score TCR-TCR, TCR-HLA and TCR-CMV co-occurrence, with a repertoire-size bias correction applied to the TCR pairs. To estimate false discovery rates, a later analysis permuted the HLA or CMV assignments 20 times. In a later analysis, co-occurring TCRs were grouped with DBSCAN, and TCRdist sequence similarity was added when clustering was performed within HLA-allele-positive subsets. Repertoires with fewer than 30,000 or more than 120,000 public chains were left out of co-occurrence clustering, as were about five repertoires with anomalous nucleotide sharing. The table comes from immuneACCESS by way of TCRdb, which keeps in-frame sequences with V and J called. Part of the clones is missing from these tables; in studies checked, under half for an unresolved V gene and the rest for unknown reasons. V, J and clone size derive from that table, while D and trimming were established from the DNA sequence. The sample records approximately 170,000 clones, 75% to 90% of which are singletons. The top ten clonotypes cover approximately 2% of the sample.

The cohort was made up of approximately 670 healthy bone marrow donors. At the time of sampling, all cohort members were nominally healthy, though unrecorded immune exposures were likely present. CMV serostatus was positive for about 300 and negative for about half of the roughly 700 cohort members, and was not recorded for this donor. A peripheral blood sample was provided by each donor, and peripheral blood mononuclear cells were used for TCR beta sequencing. The Qiagen DNeasy Blood Extraction Kit was used to extract genomic DNA from the blood cell samples. Summary of the overall study and its limitations: Compared with equally common non-associated chains, HLA-associated TCR beta chains in a later analysis were more clonally expanded and had lower generation probabilities. Only TCR beta chains were sequenced in this cohort, and the absence of alpha or paired-chain data limited detectable features. Across donors, most TCR sequences were observed very rarely, whereas some public TCRs were present in many individuals. A later analysis reported that several top co-occurrence clusters appeared linked to parvovirus B19, influenza, CMV and Epstein-Barr virus. Most CMV-associated TCR beta chains appeared to be HLA-restricted in a later analysis, and the HLA associations seemed to be driven largely by CMV exposure. An association between a missense DCLRE1C variant and V-gene and J-gene trimming of TCR beta chains was found in a later genetic analysis and replicated in an independent cohort. The classifier was reported to diagnose cytomegalovirus status with high specificity and sensitivity in both the original and validation cohorts. In an earlier analysis of approximately 590 of the donors, most TCR beta V segments appeared in productive rearrangements about 87% or about 30% of the time, broadly matching IMGT annotations. Strong co-occurrence of HLA alleles, especially DR and DQ, made assigning TCR associations to individual alleles difficult. Because counts were too low, approximately 15 rarely observed V segments, including chromosome 9 orphons, were excluded from the earlier analysis of under 650 of the donors. Immune exposure information for the cohort was limited to CMV serostatus. A further reported finding was that TCR beta sequences accurately predicted the HLA-A and HLA-B alleles for most subjects in the first cohort. In a later analysis, 15,000 to 20,000 TCR beta sequences were associated with specific HLA alleles at a false discovery rate of 0.05. According to a later analysis, TCR association rates differed among HLA loci, with DRB1 alleles showing the most associated TCRs and HLA-C alleles showing the fewest. Three of the identified cytomegalovirus-associated TCR beta chains were confirmed in vitro to be specific for cytomegalovirus antigens. In a later genetic analysis, fewer N-insertions in productive TCRs were reported among donors in an Asian-associated ancestry cluster than the 666-donor mean. Correlated functional status among segregating V segments might reflect linkage disequilibrium, but an unknown experimental factor could not be ruled out. The authors suggested that the approach could potentially be extended to other disease states and immunological phenotypes. HLA typing was unavailable for some donors at each locus, so association tests used only the typed subset. The presence/absence analyses assumed that sequencing depth was roughly uniform across donors, and that assumption may not be true. A cluster of highly shared sequence variants was judged likely to represent a technical artifact of the sequencing pipeline. A total of about 180 TCR beta chains were listed by the study as associated with cytomegalovirus.

The sample consisted of PBMCs. This clonotype originated in a human donor in good health.

Here is the DNA: TGTGCCAGCAGTGAGACAGGGGATAGTGGCTACACCTTC. This is translated as CASSETGDSGYTF. The sequence joins TRBV6-1 to TRBJ1-2, and TRBD1 aligns with 8 junction nucleotides. At the junction V is shortened by 3 bases and J by 7 bases; bases outside the gene matches: 4. Via the germline V gene, CDR1 is MNHNS and CDR2 SASEGT. Measured from the cysteine to the phenylalanine, the CDR3 is 13 residues long. The only DNA kept is the CDR3, 39 bases in frame from the first base.